This T cell receptor (beta chain) was documented in a study of T cell changes during pregnancy in multiple sclerosis. The germline V gene encodes CDR1 ENHRY and CDR2 SYGVKD. With 2 bases clipped from V and 8 bases from J, the junction kept 14 bases outside the gene matches. CDR3 size: 18 residues. Sequenced by immunoSEQ multiplex PCR; TCRdb stores in-frame clones only, minus some. The repertoire holds approximately 49,000 clones, with approximately 92% as singletons. This chain joins TRBV10-3 and TRBJ1-6; 8 bases agree with TRBD1. The sequence derives from a female donor in good health, enrolled as a control in a pregnancy study. This material consisted of CD4+ T cells from peripheral blood mononuclear cells, taken in the second trimester of pregnancy. The CDR3 DNA reads TGTGCCATCAGTGAGGTGTTTGACAGGGGATTTTCGGATTCACCCCTCCACTTT. Protein: CAISEVFDRGFSDSPLHF.